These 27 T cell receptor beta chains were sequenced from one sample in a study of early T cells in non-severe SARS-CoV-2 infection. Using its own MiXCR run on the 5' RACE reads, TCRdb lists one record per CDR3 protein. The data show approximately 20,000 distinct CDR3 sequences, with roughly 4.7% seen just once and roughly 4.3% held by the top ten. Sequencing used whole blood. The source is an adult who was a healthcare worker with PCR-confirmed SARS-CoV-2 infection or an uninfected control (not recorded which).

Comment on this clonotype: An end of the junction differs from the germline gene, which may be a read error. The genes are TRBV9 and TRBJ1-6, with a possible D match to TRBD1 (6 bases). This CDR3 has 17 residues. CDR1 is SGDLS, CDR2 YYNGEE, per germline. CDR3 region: CASSSRSGTTRNLPLHF. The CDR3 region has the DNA TGTGCCAGCAGCTCCCGAAGCGGGACAACCCGAAATTTACCCCTCCACTTT.

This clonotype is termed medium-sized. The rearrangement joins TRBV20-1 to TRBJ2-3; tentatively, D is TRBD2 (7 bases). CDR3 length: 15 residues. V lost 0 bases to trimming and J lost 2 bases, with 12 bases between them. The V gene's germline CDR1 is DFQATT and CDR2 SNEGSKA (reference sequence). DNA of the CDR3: TGCAGTGCTAGAGAGTGGGGGGGCCTCACAGATACGCAGTATTTT. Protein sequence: CSAREWGGLTDTQYF.

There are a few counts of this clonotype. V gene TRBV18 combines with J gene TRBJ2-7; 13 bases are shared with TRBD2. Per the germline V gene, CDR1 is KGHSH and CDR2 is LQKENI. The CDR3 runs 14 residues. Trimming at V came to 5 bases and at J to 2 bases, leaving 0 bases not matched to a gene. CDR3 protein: CASSTSGGAYEQYF. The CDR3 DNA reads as TGTGCCAGCTCAACTAGCGGGGGGGCCTACGAGCAGTACTTC.

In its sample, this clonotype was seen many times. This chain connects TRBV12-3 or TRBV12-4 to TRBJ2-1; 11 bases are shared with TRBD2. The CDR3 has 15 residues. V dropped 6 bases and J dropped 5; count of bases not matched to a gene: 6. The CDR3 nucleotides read TGTGCCAGCAGGCTAGCGGGGGGAACCCACAATGAGCAGTTCTTC. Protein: CASRLAGGTHNEQFF.

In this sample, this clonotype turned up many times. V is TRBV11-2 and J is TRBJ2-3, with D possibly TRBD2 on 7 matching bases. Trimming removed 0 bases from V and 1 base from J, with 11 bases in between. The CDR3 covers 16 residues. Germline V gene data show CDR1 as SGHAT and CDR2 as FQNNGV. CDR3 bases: TGTGCCAGCAGCTTAGATCTGCGGGGGCGCACAGATACGCAGTATTTT. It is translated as CASSLDLRGRTDTQYF.

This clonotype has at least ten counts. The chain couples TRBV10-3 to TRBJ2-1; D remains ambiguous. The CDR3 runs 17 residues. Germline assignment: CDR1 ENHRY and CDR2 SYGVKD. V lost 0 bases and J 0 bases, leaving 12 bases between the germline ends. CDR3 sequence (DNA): TGTGCCATCAGTGAGTCTGGGCTGGGAAGCTCCTACAATGAGCAGTTCTTC. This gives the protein CAISESGLGSSYNEQFF.

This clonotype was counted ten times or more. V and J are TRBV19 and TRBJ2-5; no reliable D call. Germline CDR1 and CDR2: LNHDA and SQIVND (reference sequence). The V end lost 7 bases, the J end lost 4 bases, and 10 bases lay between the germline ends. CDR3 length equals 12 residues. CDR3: CASNAVGETQYF. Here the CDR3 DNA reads TGTGCCAGTAATGCGGTTGGAGAGACCCAGTACTTC.

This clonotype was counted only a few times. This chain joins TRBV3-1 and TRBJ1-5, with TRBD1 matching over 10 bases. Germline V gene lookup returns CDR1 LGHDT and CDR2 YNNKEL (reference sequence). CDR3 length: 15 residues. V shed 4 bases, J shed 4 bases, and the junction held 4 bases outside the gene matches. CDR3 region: CASSPGQGTNQPQHF. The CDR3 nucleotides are TGTGCCAGCAGCCCGGGACAGGGGACAAATCAGCCCCAGCATTTT.

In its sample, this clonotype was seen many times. CDR3 in DNA: TGTGCCAGCAGTTACTCCTGGGAAATCGGCAATCAGCCCCAGCATTTT. Amino acids: CASSYSWEIGNQPQHF. The chain is built from TRBV6-2 or TRBV6-3 and TRBJ1-5; D is unresolved. This CDR3 has 16 residues. CDR1 and CDR2 from the germline V gene are MNHEY and SVGEGT. The V gene lost 0 bases and the J gene lost 2 bases, with 11 bases spanning the gap.

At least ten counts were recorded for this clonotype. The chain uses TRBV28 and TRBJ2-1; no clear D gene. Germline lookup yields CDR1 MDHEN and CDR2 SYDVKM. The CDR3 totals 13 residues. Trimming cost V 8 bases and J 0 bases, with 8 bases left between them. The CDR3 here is CASLKSSYNEQFF. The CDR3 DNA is TGTGCCAGCCTGAAGAGCTCCTACAATGAGCAGTTCTTC.

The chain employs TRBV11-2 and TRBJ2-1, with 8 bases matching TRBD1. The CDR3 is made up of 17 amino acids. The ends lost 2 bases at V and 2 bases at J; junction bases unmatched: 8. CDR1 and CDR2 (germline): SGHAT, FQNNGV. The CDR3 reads CASSLNPDRAAYNEQFF. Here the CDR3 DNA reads TGTGCCAGCAGCTTAAACCCGGACAGGGCGGCCTACAATGAGCAGTTCTTC. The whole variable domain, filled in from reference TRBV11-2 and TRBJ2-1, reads EAGVAQSPRYKIIEKRQSVAFWCNPISGHATLYWYQQILGQGPKLLIQFQNNGVVDDSQLPKDRFSAERLKGVDSTLKIQPAKLEDSAVYLCASSLNPDRAAYNEQFFGPGTRLTVL.

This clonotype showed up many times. CDR3 amino acids: CASSPLSLSDTQYF. DNA of the CDR3: TGTGCCAGCAGTCCTCTCTCTCTGTCTGATACGCAGTATTTT. V is TRBV12-3 or TRBV12-4 and J is TRBJ2-3; D not resolved. Trimming removed 5 bases at V and 6 bases at J, with 15 bases between. The CDR3 runs 14 residues.

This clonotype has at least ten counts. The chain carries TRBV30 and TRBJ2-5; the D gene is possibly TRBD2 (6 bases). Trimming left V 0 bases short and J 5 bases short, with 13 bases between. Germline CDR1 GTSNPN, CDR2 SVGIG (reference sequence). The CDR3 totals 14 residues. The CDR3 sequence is CAWSVRRGWETQYF. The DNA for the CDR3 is TGTGCCTGGAGTGTACGGAGGGGCTGGGAGACCCAGTACTTC.

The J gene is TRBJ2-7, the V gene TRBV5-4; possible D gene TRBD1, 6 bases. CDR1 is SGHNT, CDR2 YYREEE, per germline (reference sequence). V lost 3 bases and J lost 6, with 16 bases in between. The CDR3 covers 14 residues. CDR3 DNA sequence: TGTGCCAGCAGCTCTACCTGGGACATCTCCGAGCAGTACTTC. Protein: CASSSTWDISEQYF.

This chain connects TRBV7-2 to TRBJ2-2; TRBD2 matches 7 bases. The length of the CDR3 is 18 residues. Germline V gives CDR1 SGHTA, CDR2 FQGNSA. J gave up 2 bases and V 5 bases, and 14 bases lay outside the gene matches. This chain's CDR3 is CASSPGLVWGGNTGELFF. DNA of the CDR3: TGTGCCAGCAGCCCCGGACTAGTTTGGGGGGGTAACACCGGGGAGCTGTTTTTT.

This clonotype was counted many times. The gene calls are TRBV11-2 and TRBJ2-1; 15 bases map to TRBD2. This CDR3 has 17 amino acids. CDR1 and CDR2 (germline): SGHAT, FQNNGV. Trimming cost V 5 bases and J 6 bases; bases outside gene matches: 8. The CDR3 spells CASSQWTSGGASNEQFF. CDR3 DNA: TGTGCCAGCAGCCAGTGGACTAGCGGGGGGGCAAGCAATGAGCAGTTCTTC.

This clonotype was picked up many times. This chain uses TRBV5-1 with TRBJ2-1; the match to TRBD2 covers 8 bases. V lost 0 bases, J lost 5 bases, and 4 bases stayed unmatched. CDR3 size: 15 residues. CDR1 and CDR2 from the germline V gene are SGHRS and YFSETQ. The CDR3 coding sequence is TGCGCCAGCAGCTTGGAGGTAGCGGGGCACAATGAGCAGTTCTTC. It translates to CASSLEVAGHNEQFF.

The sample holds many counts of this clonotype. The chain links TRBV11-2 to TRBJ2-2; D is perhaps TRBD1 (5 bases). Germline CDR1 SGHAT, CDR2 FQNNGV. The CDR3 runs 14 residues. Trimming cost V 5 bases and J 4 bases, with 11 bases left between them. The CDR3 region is CASSRGPSTGELFF. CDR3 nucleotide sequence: TGTGCCAGCAGCAGGGGTCCAAGCACCGGGGAGCTGTTTTTT.

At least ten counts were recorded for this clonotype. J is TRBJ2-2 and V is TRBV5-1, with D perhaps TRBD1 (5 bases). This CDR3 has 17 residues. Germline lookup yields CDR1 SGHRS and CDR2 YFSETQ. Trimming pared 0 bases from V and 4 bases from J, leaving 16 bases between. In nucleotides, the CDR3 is TGCGCCAGCAGCTTGGCCCCCCTACAGGAGAGCACCGGGGAGCTGTTTTTT. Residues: CASSLAPLQESTGELFF.

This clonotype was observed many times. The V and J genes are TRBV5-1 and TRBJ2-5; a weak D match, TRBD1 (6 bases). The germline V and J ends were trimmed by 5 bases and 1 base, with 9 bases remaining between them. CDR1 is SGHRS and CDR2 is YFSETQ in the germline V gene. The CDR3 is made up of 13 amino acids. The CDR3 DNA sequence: TGCGCCAGCAGTGACAGGTCCCAAGAGACCCAGTACTTC. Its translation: CASSDRSQETQYF.

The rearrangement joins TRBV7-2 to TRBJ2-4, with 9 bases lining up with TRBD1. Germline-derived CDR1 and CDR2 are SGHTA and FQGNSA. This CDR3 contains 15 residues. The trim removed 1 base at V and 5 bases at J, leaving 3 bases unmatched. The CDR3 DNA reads TGTGCCAGCAGCTTAGGGACAGGGGCCCAAAACATTCAGTACTTC. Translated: CASSLGTGAQNIQYF. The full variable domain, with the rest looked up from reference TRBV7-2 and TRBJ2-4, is GAGVSQSPSNKVTEKGKDVELRCDPISGHTALYWYRQSLGQGLEFLIYFQGNSAPDKSGLPSDRFSAERTGGSVSTLTIQRTQQEDSAVYLCASSLGTGAQNIQYFGAGTRLSVL.

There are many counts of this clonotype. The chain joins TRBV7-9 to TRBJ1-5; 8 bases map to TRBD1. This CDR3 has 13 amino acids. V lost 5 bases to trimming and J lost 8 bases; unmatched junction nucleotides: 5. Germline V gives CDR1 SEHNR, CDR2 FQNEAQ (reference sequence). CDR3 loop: CASSRQGTEPQHF. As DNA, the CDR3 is TGTGCCAGCAGCCGACAGGGGACGGAGCCCCAGCATTTT.

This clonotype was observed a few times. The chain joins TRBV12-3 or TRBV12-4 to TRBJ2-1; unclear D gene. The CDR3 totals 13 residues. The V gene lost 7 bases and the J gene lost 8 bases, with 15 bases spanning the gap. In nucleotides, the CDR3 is TGTGCCAGCATACCCTTCGAGAGCTATGAGCAGTTCTTC. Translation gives CASIPFESYEQFF.

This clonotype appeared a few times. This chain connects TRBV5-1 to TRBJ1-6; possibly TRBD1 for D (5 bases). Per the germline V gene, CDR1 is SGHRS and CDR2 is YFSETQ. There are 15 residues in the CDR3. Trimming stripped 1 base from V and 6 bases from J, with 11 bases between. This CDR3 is CASSLSDTPNSPLHF. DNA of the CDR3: TGCGCCAGCAGCTTGTCGGACACTCCTAATTCACCCCTCCACTTT.

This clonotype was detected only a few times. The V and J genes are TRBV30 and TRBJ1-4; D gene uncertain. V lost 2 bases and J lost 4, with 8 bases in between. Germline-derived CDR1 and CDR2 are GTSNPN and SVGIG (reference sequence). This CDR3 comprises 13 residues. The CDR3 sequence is CAWSPRYNEKLFF. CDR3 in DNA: TGTGCCTGGAGTCCACGGTATAATGAAAAACTGTTTTTT.

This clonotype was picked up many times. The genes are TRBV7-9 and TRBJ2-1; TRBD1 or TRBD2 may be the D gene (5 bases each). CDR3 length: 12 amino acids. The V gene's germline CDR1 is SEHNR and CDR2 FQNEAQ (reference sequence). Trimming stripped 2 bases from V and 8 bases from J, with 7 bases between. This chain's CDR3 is CASSLTGHEQFF. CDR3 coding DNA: TGTGCCAGCAGCTTAACGGGACATGAGCAGTTCTTC.

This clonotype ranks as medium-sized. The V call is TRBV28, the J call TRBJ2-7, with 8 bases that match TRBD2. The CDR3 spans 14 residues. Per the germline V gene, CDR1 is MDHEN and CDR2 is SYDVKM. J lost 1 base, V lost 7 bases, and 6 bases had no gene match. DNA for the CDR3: TGTGCCAGCACCAAGCCGGGGGGGTCCTACGAGCAGTACTTC. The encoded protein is CASTKPGGSYEQYF.